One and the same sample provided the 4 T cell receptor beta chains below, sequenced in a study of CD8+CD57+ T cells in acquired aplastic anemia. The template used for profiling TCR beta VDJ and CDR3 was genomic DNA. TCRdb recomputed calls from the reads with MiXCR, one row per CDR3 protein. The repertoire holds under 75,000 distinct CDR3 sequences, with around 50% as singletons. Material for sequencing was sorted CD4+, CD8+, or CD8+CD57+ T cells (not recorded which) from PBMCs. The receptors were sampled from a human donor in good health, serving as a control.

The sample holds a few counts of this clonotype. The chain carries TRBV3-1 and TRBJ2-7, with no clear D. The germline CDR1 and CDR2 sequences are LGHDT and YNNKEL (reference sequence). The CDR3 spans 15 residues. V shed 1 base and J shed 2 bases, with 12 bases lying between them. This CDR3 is CASSQVNSRTYEQYF. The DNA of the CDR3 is TGTGCCAGCAGCCAAGTCAACTCCCGCACCTACGAGCAGTACTTC.

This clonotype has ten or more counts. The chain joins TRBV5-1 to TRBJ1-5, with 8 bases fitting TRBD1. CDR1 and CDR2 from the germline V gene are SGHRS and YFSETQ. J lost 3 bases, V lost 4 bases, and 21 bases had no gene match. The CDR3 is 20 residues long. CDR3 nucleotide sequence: TGCGCCAGCAGCCCGGCATGGCTTAGCCCAGGGGGCCCTCACAATCAGCCCCAGCATTTT. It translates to CASSPAWLSPGGPHNQPQHF.

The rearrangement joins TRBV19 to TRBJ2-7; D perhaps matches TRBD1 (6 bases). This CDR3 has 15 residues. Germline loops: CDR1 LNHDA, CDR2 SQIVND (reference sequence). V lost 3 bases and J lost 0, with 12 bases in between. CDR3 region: CASSMSPDSSYEQYF. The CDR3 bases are TGTGCCAGTAGTATGTCTCCGGACAGCTCCTACGAGCAGTACTTC.

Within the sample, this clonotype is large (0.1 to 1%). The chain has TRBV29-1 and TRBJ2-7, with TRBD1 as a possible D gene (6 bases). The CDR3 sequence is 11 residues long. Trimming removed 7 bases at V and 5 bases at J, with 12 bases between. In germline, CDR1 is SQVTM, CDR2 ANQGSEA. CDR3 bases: TGCAGCGGCAAACAGGGTAACGAGCAGTACTTC. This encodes CSGKQGNEQYF.